These 13 T cell receptor beta chains were all obtained from the same sample, sequenced in a study of blood T cells in healthy people across ages. Through a sample-barcoded 5' primer and a J-beta primer mix, a second PCR was run for 7 to 11 cycles. MiXCR, run by TCRdb on the 5' RACE reads, gives a single entry per CDR3 protein. This sample has hundreds of thousands of distinct CDR3 sequences; approximately 30% occur once, and the top ten carry less than 20%. The sample was blood. The receptors were gathered from a woman of 80 years or more in good health.

The chain employs TRBV7-6 and TRBJ1-1; 7 bases map to TRBD1. The CDR3 is 15 residues long. Germline-derived CDR1 and CDR2 are SGHVS and FNYEAQ. The ends lost 5 bases at V and 1 base at J; junction bases unmatched: 7. Here the CDR3 reads CASSKSGTANTEAFF. The CDR3 DNA reads TGTGCCAGCAGCAAATCCGGGACAGCGAACACTGAAGCTTTCTTT.

This clonotype occurred a few times. This clone may be a read error of a much larger clone one base away. The chain carries TRBV20-1 and TRBJ2-7, with 8 bases that match TRBD2. The trim removed 6 bases at V and 7 bases at J, leaving 20 bases unmatched. Germline V gives CDR1 DFQATT, CDR2 SNEGSKA (reference sequence). The CDR3 covers 16 residues. In DNA, the CDR3 is TGCAGTGCCGATAGCGGGGACTCCCCATCCTACAATGAGCAGTACTTC. Its protein product is CSADSGDSPSYNEQYF.

With regard to this clonotype: The CDR3 carries no conserved terminal phenylalanine or tryptophan, so it likely arises from a read error. This rearrangement joins TRBV6-5 to TRBJ2-2; D call uncertain. The germline gives CDR1 MNHEY, CDR2 SVGAGI. The CDR3 contains 14 residues. Trimming cost V 6 bases and J 0 bases, with 8 bases left between them. CDR3 in DNA: TGTGCCAGCAGCGTAAGCTCGAACACCGGGGAGCTGTTTTGT. Encoded protein: CASSVSSNTGELFC.

There are many counts of this clonotype. This chain uses TRBV20-1 with TRBJ2-7; 12 nucleotides line up with TRBD2. V trimming: 7 bases; J trimming: 0 bases; junction bases outside the gene matches: 7. CDR3 length equals 15 residues. CDR1 and CDR2 (germline): DFQATT, SNEGSKA (reference sequence). Written as DNA, the CDR3 is TGCAGTGGGCTAGCGGGGGGGGGAAGCTCCTACGAGCAGTACTTC. The encoded protein is CSGLAGGGSSYEQYF.

This clonotype was seen more than once but under ten times. The rearrangement links TRBV5-5 to TRBJ2-7; D not certain. The CDR3 totals 14 residues. Trimming took 5 bases from V and 3 from J, leaving 15 bases between them. The germline V gene has CDR1 SGHKS and CDR2 YYEKEE (reference sequence). The CDR3 coding sequence is TGTGCCAGCAGGTCCCGACGGGTGGACTACGAGCAGTACTTC. As protein: CASRSRRVDYEQYF.

With regard to this clonotype: This sequence may be a read error, since a much larger clone differs from it by one base. V gene TRBV7-2 combines with J gene TRBJ1-4, with D tentatively TRBD1 (5 bases). CDR3 length: 15 amino acids. CDR1 is SGHTA and CDR2 is FQGNSA in the germline V gene. CDR3 amino acids: CASSLVARVGENLFF. CDR3 coding DNA: TGTGCCAGCAGCTTAGTTGCCAGGGTGGGGGAAAACCTGTTTTTT.

This clonotype was counted at least ten times. The rearrangement uses TRBV20-1 and TRBJ1-1, with 9 nucleotides matching TRBD1. The trim removed 6 bases at V and 5 bases at J, leaving 10 bases unmatched. Germline-derived CDR1 and CDR2 are DFQATT and SNEGSKA (reference sequence). The CDR3 spans 14 residues. The CDR3 is CSAAQGALGTEAFF. As DNA, the CDR3 is TGCAGTGCCGCACAGGGGGCTCTGGGAACTGAAGCTTTCTTT.

For this clonotype: This may be a read error, as it is one base from a much larger clone. The V and J genes are TRBV5-1 and TRBJ2-5; maybe TRBD1 (6 bases). CDR1 is SGHRS and CDR2 is YFSETQ in the germline V gene. CDR3 length equals 14 residues. The V end was cut by 9 bases, the J end by 3 bases, with 18 bases between. CDR3 nucleotides: TGCGCCAACAGTGAATGGGGGCCCAAAGAGACCCAGTACTTC. It yields the protein CANSEWGPKETQYF.

J is TRBJ2-1 and V is TRBV7-3, with D uncertain. Trimming took 5 bases from V and 0 from J, leaving 17 bases between them. Germline V CDR1 and CDR2: SGHTA, FQGTGA. The CDR3 extends over 17 amino acids. The CDR3 bases are TGTGCCAGCAGCCATAGTAGCAGCCGAAGCTCCTACAATGAGCAGTTCTTC. Translated: CASSHSSSRSSYNEQFF.

The V call is TRBV27, the J call TRBJ2-1, with 8 bases that match TRBD2. After removal of 2 bases from V and 5 bases from J, the junction contained 14 bases not matched to a gene. This CDR3 region has 18 residues. Looked up from germline, CDR1 is MNHEY and CDR2 is SMNVEV (reference sequence). The CDR3 sequence: CASSLRGVAGPLDNEQFF. For the CDR3, the DNA is TGTGCCAGCAGTTTAAGAGGGGTAGCGGGGCCCCTTGACAATGAGCAGTTCTTC.

This clonotype came up many times. The chain employs TRBV13 and TRBJ2-5; TRBD1 matches 8 bases. CDR1 is PRHDT, CDR2 FYEKMQ, per germline (reference sequence). The CDR3 contains 14 residues. Trimming took 4 bases from V and 7 from J; bases not matched to a gene: 8. CDR3 protein: CASSSGTGLGTQYF. In nucleotides, the CDR3 is TGTGCCAGCAGCTCCGGGACAGGCCTGGGGACCCAGTACTTC. Filled out from reference TRBV13 and TRBJ2-5, the complete variable domain reads AAGVIQSPRHLIKEKRETATLKCYPIPRHDTVYWYQQGPGQDPQFLISFYEKMQSDKGSIPDRFSAQQFSDYHSELNMSSLELGDSALYFCASSSGTGLGTQYFGPGTRLLVL.

A few counts support this clonotype. CDR3 amino acids: CASSQGPPYEQYF. In DNA, the CDR3 is TGTGCCAGCAGCCAAGGTCCCCCCTACGAGCAGTACTTC. The gene calls are TRBV14 and TRBJ2-7; D is unclear. The germline gives CDR1 SGHDN, CDR2 FVKESK. V was shortened by 1 base and J by 2 bases, with 6 bases between the two germline ends. The CDR3 loop spans 13 amino acids. The whole variable domain, remainder taken from reference TRBV14 and TRBJ2-7, is EAGVTQFPSHSVIEKGQTVTLRCDPISGHDNLYWYRRVMGKEIKFLLHFVKESKQDESGMPNNRFLAERTGGTYSTLKVQPAELEDSGVYFCASSQGPPYEQYFGPGTRLTVT.

The V and J genes are TRBV25-1 and TRBJ1-2; the D is unclear. Germline V gives CDR1 MGHDK, CDR2 SYGVNS. The V end was cut by 1 base, the J end by 7 bases, with 22 bases between. The CDR3 extends over 17 amino acids. CDR3 sequence: CASSECGRPTIKCGYTF. CDR3 sequence (DNA): TGTGCCAGCAGTGAATGCGGCAGGCCCACGATTAAGTGTGGCTACACCTTC.